Following are 9 T cell receptor beta chains from one sample sequenced in a study of vaccination and CD4 T cells after COVID-19. Treatment described: roughly 10-day PBMC culture with coronavirus spike peptide pools or control peptides (ViraFEST assay). CD4+ T cells that had been cultured provided DNA sequenced with the Oncomine TCR Beta short-read assay. TCRdb ran MiXCR on the PCR reads and lists one entry per CDR3 protein. Among almost 6,500 distinct CDR3 sequences listed, about 75% were seen once. Their antigen targets remain unknown. Input material: CD4+ T cells from blood, cultured in vitro. These receptors were obtained from a human donor who had recovered from COVID-19.

V and J are TRBV2 and TRBJ1-3; tentative D call: TRBD1 (5 bases). V gave up 6 bases and J gave up 5 bases, with 11 bases separating them. There are 13 residues in the CDR3. The V gene's germline CDR1 is SNHLY and CDR2 FYNNEI. The CDR3 here is CASSRDLRNTIYF. As DNA, the CDR3 is TGTGCCAGCAGCCGGGACCTCCGAAACACCATATATTTT.

The chain recombines TRBV18 with TRBJ2-3; D ambiguous. Germline CDR1 and CDR2: KGHSH and LQKENI. This CDR3 region has 16 residues. V gave up 2 bases and J gave up 1 base, with 13 bases separating them. The CDR3 loop reads CASSPFAAGGTDTQYF. CDR3 bases: TGTGCCAGCTCACCATTCGCCGCCGGCGGCACAGATACGCAGTATTTT.

The chain recombines TRBV21-1 with TRBJ2-3; TRBD1 reflects the table's D call only, with no check against the DNA. TRBV21-1 is a known pseudogene. The CDR3 is 14 residues long. CDR3 in DNA: TGTGCCAGCAGCAAAGCTGGGACCTGGGATACGCAGTATTTT. Translation gives CASSKAGTWDTQYF.

The V call is TRBV7-3, the J call TRBJ2-1, with TRBD2 matching 10 bases. The V gene end was trimmed by 6 bases and the J gene end by 5 bases; junction bases not matched to a gene: 4. Germline V gene sequence: CDR1 SGHTA, CDR2 FQGTGA. The CDR3 has 14 residues. Written as DNA, the CDR3 is TGTGCCAGCAGAAGCGGGGGGGTCGACAATGAGCAGTTCTTC. Residues: CASRSGGVDNEQFF.

This sequence joins TRBV6-1 and TRBJ2-1; D is perhaps TRBD1 (5 bases). Germline V gene sequence: CDR1 MNHNS, CDR2 SASEGT. This CDR3 region has 11 residues. The V and J ends lost 6 bases and 10 bases respectively, with 10 bases between them. The CDR3 DNA follows: TGTGCCAGCAGCCGAGCAGGGGAGCAGTTCTTC. It translates to CASSRAGEQFF.

Details on this clonotype: A read error may account for a junction end that differs from germline. CDR3 DNA sequence: TGTGCCAGCAGAGAAGGACAGGGACGTGGCTACACCTTC. This encodes CASREGQGRGYTF. The gene calls are TRBV6-1 and TRBJ1-2; TRBD1 agrees at 8 bases. The germline V gene encodes CDR1 MNHNS and CDR2 SASEGT. This CDR3 has 13 residues.

The chain couples TRBV7-2 to TRBJ1-5; D is possibly TRBD1 (5 bases). This CDR3 is built from 13 residues. The V gene lost 3 bases and the J gene lost 3 bases, with 6 bases spanning the gap. CDR1 and CDR2 (germline): SGHTA, FQGNSA. The CDR3 reads CASSFRDNQPQHF. DNA for the CDR3: TGTGCCAGCAGCTTCAGGGACAATCAGCCCCAGCATTTT.

V and J are TRBV20-1 and TRBJ2-1; TRBD1 matches 9 bases. The CDR3 sequence is 14 residues long. Unmatched junction bases numbered 5, after V lost 5 bases and J lost 3 bases. From germline, CDR1 is DFQATT and CDR2 SNEGSKA (reference sequence). In DNA form, the CDR3 reads TGCAGTGCTGCCCCGGGACAGGGCTACAATGAGCAGTTCTTC. Translating it yields CSAAPGQGYNEQFF.

The CDR3 reads CATRNQPQHF. The CDR3 DNA reads as TGCGCCACTCGAAATCAGCCCCAGCATTTT. The chain recombines TRBV10-1 with TRBJ1-5, with D unclear. The germline V gene encodes CDR1 WNHNN and CDR2 SYGVQD (reference sequence). V gave up 10 bases and J gave up 4 bases, with 5 bases separating them. The CDR3 consists of 10 residues.